A selection of T cell receptor beta chains follows, all from one sample in a study of shared clonotypes between healthy human individuals. Clones were sequenced by immunoSEQ multiplex PCR, and TCRdb holds only the in-frame ones, with some missing. Here the sample spans around 2.5 million clones, roughly 93% being singletons. The sample was naive CD4+ T cells from PBMCs. The receptors here all came from a man younger than 35 in good health. Some clones in this sample may be carry-over from other donors' samples. Both conserved end residues are part of each CDR3. D genes are given only for firm matches. Clone size is shown for a subset of rows, as once, few, many or a class of expanded clone.

j_call,clone_size,v_call,d_call,cdr3_aa
TRBJ2-5,NA,TRBV19,TRBD1,CASSERQGMQETQYF
TRBJ1-5,NA,TRBV6-6,NA,CASSDSSNQPQHF
TRBJ1-1,NA,TRBV6-4,NA,CASRLQATPSNTEAFF
TRBJ1-4,NA,TRBV5-1,NA,CASSLGGNEKLFF
TRBJ2-5,NA,TRBV4-1,NA,CASSLVVRETQYF
TRBJ1-4,NA,TRBV27,TRBD1,CASSLSTLPTGGEVKLFF
TRBJ2-7,NA,TRBV7-3,NA,CASSFLTGTSYEQYF
TRBJ2-5,NA,TRBV28,NA,CASSLYGTSLQETQYF
TRBJ1-4,NA,TRBV7-2,NA,CASSLMAATNEKLFF
TRBJ2-5,NA,TRBV7-3,TRBD2,CASSLGTSGRETQYF
TRBJ1-2,few,TRBV5-1,NA,CASSSDGSYGYTF
TRBJ1-1,few,TRBV19,NA,CASSITWRGAKGNTEAFF
TRBJ2-4,NA,TRBV11-3,NA,CASSLGGTKNIQYF
TRBJ1-1,NA,TRBV7-9,NA,CASSLGRGGTEAFF
TRBJ2-7,NA,TRBV7-2,NA,CASSLLDPHYEQYF
TRBJ1-5,NA,TRBV19,NA,CASSIDRDYSNQPQHF
TRBJ1-5,NA,TRBV28,NA,CASNARQPNQPQHF
TRBJ2-5,NA,TRBV4-1,NA,CASSQAGERGGTQYF
TRBJ1-2,NA,TRBV28,NA,CASSLGGATNYGYTF
TRBJ2-7,NA,TRBV5-1,NA,CASSPGTRSSYEQYF
TRBJ1-2,NA,TRBV27,NA,CASSRWQGNLSGYTF
TRBJ2-7,NA,TRBV2,NA,CASSEAGGLYEQYF
TRBJ2-5,NA,TRBV28,NA,CASTQDSVTQYF
TRBJ1-3,NA,TRBV9,NA,CASSQGHPRGNTIYF
TRBJ2-1,NA,TRBV7-2,NA,CAIGLSYNEQFF
TRBJ1-1,NA,TRBV7-3,TRBD1,CASSFTGGNTEAFF
TRBJ1-3,NA,TRBV7-2,NA,CASSLATGGGNTIYF
TRBJ2-6,NA,TRBV9,TRBD2,CASSVRGLAASSGANVLTF
TRBJ2-1,NA,TRBV5-1,NA,CASSLEGGTTYNEQFF
TRBJ2-5,NA,TRBV19,TRBD2,CASSGLAGVGGQETQYF
TRBJ2-5,NA,TRBV6-5,NA,CASRGGLGETQYF
TRBJ1-3,NA,TRBV11-2,NA,CASSLEPWSGNTIYF
TRBJ2-1,NA,TRBV6-4,TRBD2,CASSDSTSGYNEQFF
TRBJ2-1,NA,TRBV28,TRBD2,CASETSGGPYNEQFF
TRBJ2-7,NA,TRBV4-1,NA,CASSQGWGRGYEQYF
TRBJ2-7,NA,TRBV28,TRBD2,CASSFSRAGPLAYF
TRBJ1-4,NA,TRBV19,NA,CASRSTGTTNEKLFF
TRBJ1-1,NA,TRBV7-3,NA,CASSPVGGPQLSTEAFF
TRBJ2-3,NA,TRBV2,NA,CASTSLWRDKTDTQYF
TRBJ2-1,NA,TRBV7-3,TRBD2,CASSLGASGSPYNEQFF
TRBJ1-1,NA,TRBV18,TRBD1,CASSLDRVSTEAFF
TRBJ1-2,NA,TRBV28,NA,CASSLPTVNYGYTF
TRBJ2-1,NA,TRBV14,TRBD2,CASSQDRLAGYNEQFF
TRBJ1-1,once,TRBV7-3,NA,CASSLMGGGNTEAFF
TRBJ2-1,NA,TRBV5-1,TRBD2,CASSLATSGRAGYNEQFF
TRBJ2-1,NA,TRBV10-3,TRBD2,CASGGGLEQFF
TRBJ2-1,NA,TRBV11-3,TRBD2,CASSGIGSYNEQFF
TRBJ2-7,once,TRBV7-2,TRBD1,CASSRTGLEQYF
TRBJ2-7,NA,TRBV21-1,NA,CASSRRGEQYF
TRBJ1-1,NA,TRBV5-4,NA,CASSPPAVNTEAFF
TRBJ2-5,NA,TRBV5-1,NA,CASSLSLAGGQETQYF
TRBJ2-2,NA,TRBV25-1,TRBD2,CASSSGTSGRTGELFF